This passage covers 32 T cell receptor beta chains from one sample sequenced in a study of resident and recirculating memory T cells in vitiligo. Sequencing was performed with immunoSEQ multiplex PCR; in TCRdb, only in-frame clones are kept and a portion is missing. Here the sample spans tens of thousands of clones, roughly 94% being singletons. The sample taken for sequencing was blood. The receptors here all came from a male donor with vitiligo.

This sequence joins TRBV25-1 and TRBJ1-1, with D hard to call. Looked up from germline, CDR1 is MGHDK and CDR2 is SYGVNS. V was shortened by 5 bases and J by 4 bases, with 11 bases between the two germline ends. The CDR3 covers 13 residues. This CDR3 is CASSKVEGTEAFF. The CDR3 DNA reads as TGTGCCAGCAGTAAGGTAGAGGGCACTGAAGCTTTCTTT.

This clone was seen just once. The CDR3: CASSFADRESAQPQHF. In DNA, the CDR3 is TGTGCCAGCAGCTTCGCGGACAGGGAATCCGCTCAGCCCCAGCATTTT. The gene calls are TRBV5-6 and TRBJ1-5; the match to TRBD1 covers 8 bases. The CDR3 consists of 16 residues. V lost 2 bases, J lost 6 bases, and 10 bases stayed unmatched. The germline V gene has CDR1 SGHDT and CDR2 YYEEEE. Supplemented by reference TRBV5-6 and TRBJ1-5, the full variable domain reads DAGVTQSPTHLIKTRGQQVTLRCSPKSGHDTVSWYQQALGQGPQFIFQYYEEEERQRGNFPDRFSGHQFPNYSSELNVNALLLGDSALYLCASSFADRESAQPQHFGDGTRLSIL.

The chain is built from TRBV30 and TRBJ2-1; weak D call: TRBD1 (6 bases). Germline V gene data show CDR1 as GTSNPN and CDR2 as SVGIG (reference sequence). This CDR3 has 11 amino acids. Deletions cut 5 bases from V and 6 bases from J, with 8 bases between. The DNA of the CDR3 is TGTGCCTGGGGACAGTTCAATGAGCAGTTCTTC. Protein sequence: CAWGQFNEQFF.

The J gene is TRBJ1-5, the V gene TRBV28; perhaps TRBD1 as D (6 bases). Trimming took off 6 bases at V and 7 bases at J, with 16 bases between the two ends. The CDR3 extends over 14 amino acids. In germline, CDR1 is MDHEN, CDR2 SYDVKM. The DNA for the CDR3 is TGTGCCAGCAGCCCCGACAGGACCCCGCAGCCCCAGCATTTT. Protein product: CASSPDRTPQPQHF.

The chain links TRBV5-4 to TRBJ2-1; D is undetermined. The CDR3 sequence is 16 residues long. The germline V gene encodes CDR1 SGHNT and CDR2 YYREEE (reference sequence). Trimming pared 1 base from V and 0 bases from J, leaving 11 bases between. DNA of the CDR3: TGTGCCAGCAGCTTGTCCCTTGAGTTCTCCTACAATGAGCAGTTCTTC. Its translation: CASSLSLEFSYNEQFF.

CDR3 residues: CASSLPGLAATDTQYF. CDR3 DNA: TGTGCCAGCAGCCTTCCGGGACTAGCGGCCACAGATACGCAGTATTTT. The chain recombines TRBV9 with TRBJ2-3; TRBD2 matches at 11 bases. Germline CDR1 is SGDLS and CDR2 is YYNGEE. The CDR3 is 16 amino acids. V lost 4 bases to trimming and J lost 2 bases; unmatched junction nucleotides: 6.

The chain employs TRBV7-9 and TRBJ2-7, with 9 positions matching TRBD1. This CDR3 has 13 amino acids. From germline, CDR1 is SEHNR and CDR2 FQNEAQ (reference sequence). With V trimmed by 5 bases and J by 7 bases, 6 bases remained unmatched. The DNA for the CDR3 is TGTGCCAGCAGCGGGACAGGGCCATCGGAGCAGTACTTC. Protein product: CASSGTGPSEQYF.

The rearrangement uses TRBV13 and TRBJ2-2; D gene unclear. Germline V gene lookup returns CDR1 PRHDT and CDR2 FYEKMQ (reference sequence). V gave up 10 bases and J gave up 4 bases, with 10 bases separating them. The CDR3 runs 12 residues. CDR3 in amino acids: CATSPGTGELFF. In DNA, the CDR3 is TGTGCCACCTCTCCGGGCACCGGGGAGCTGTTTTTT.

As DNA, the CDR3 is TGTGCCAGCAGTATCGGGACAGGGGGGGGAAGAGCTTTCTTT. It is translated as CASSIGTGGGRAFF. The chain combines TRBV28 with TRBJ1-1; 11 bases align to TRBD1. J lost 10 bases, V lost 5 bases, and 9 bases had no gene match. CDR3 size: 14 residues. Germline V gene data show CDR1 as MDHEN and CDR2 as SYDVKM.

Only one count was recorded for this clone. The chain uses TRBV7-2 and TRBJ2-1; D not resolved. Trimming pared 5 bases from V and 8 bases from J, leaving 16 bases between. The germline V gene has CDR1 SGHTA and CDR2 FQGNSA. This CDR3 is 14 amino acids long. In nucleotides, the CDR3 is TGTGCCAGCAGCACCCTATATGTCGTAGATGAGCAGTTCTTC. Protein: CASSTLYVVDEQFF.

DNA for the CDR3: TGTGCCAGCGGGACTAGCGGGCAGTATACGCAGTATTTT. Translated, it gives CASGTSGQYTQYF. The chain has TRBV2 and TRBJ2-3; 12 bases are a match to TRBD2. After removal of 8 bases from V and 7 bases from J, the junction contained 4 bases not matched to a gene. The CDR3 is made up of 13 amino acids. Germline CDR1 and CDR2: SNHLY and FYNNEI.

The gene calls are TRBV5-1 and TRBJ1-1; 9 nucleotides agree with TRBD1. Trimming at V came to 0 bases and at J to 11 bases, leaving 11 bases not matched to a gene. CDR1 SGHRS and CDR2 YFSETQ come from the germline V gene. This CDR3 region has 15 residues. CDR3: CASSLAATRDRDAFF. CDR3 sequence (DNA): TGCGCCAGCAGCTTGGCCGCCACTCGGGACAGGGATGCTTTCTTT.

The rearrangement uses TRBV10-3 and TRBJ1-3; 9 nucleotides agree with TRBD1. CDR1 ENHRY and CDR2 SYGVKD come from the germline V gene. There are 11 residues in the CDR3. J was trimmed by 8 bases and V by 11 bases; bases with no gene match: 4. The CDR3 DNA is TGTGCCTCGCGACAGGGGGACACCATATATTTT. It encodes CASRQGDTIYF.

J is TRBJ2-3 and V is TRBV6-5; the D is unclear. Trimming took 2 bases from V and 2 from J, leaving 14 bases between them. Germline-derived CDR1 and CDR2 are MNHEY and SVGAGI. CDR3 length: 16 residues. This chain's CDR3 is CASSYMSGTDTDTQYF. The CDR3 region has the DNA TGTGCCAGCAGTTACATGTCGGGTACCGACACAGATACGCAGTATTTT.

V and J are TRBV28 and TRBJ2-5; 8 nucleotides agree with TRBD1. This CDR3 contains 14 residues. Per the germline V gene, CDR1 is MDHEN and CDR2 is SYDVKM. The V gene end was trimmed by 8 bases and the J gene end by 3 bases; junction bases not matched to a gene: 8. CDR3 nucleotides: TGTGCCAGCGGAAACGGACAGGGCGAAGAGACCCAGTACTTC. Translation: CASGNGQGEETQYF. Full variable domain (rest looked up from reference TRBV28 and TRBJ2-5): DVKVTQSSRYLVKRTGEKVFLECVQDMDHENMFWYRQDPGLGLRLIYFSYDVKMKEKGDIPEGYSVSREKKERFSLILESASTNQTSMYLCASGNGQGEETQYFGPGTRLLVL.

This clone was observed a handful of times. The chain links TRBV28 to TRBJ1-2; possible D gene TRBD1, 6 bases. V dropped 3 bases and J dropped 6 bases, with 20 bases sitting between them. The germline gives CDR1 MDHEN, CDR2 SYDVKM. This CDR3 region has 16 residues. CDR3 in amino acids: CASSFVAQGILHGYTF. The CDR3 bases are TGTGCCAGCAGTTTTGTGGCGCAGGGGATTCTTCATGGCTACACCTTC.

This chain links TRBV4-3 with TRBJ2-3; maybe TRBD1 (6 bases). Germline V CDR1 and CDR2: LGHNA, YSLEER. The CDR3 loop spans 15 amino acids. V was cut by 1 base and J by 1 base, with 9 bases left in between. CDR3 residues: CASSQVYRGTDTQYF. The CDR3 coding sequence is TGCGCCAGCAGCCAAGTTTACAGGGGCACAGATACGCAGTATTTT.

This chain uses TRBV27 with TRBJ2-7, with D possibly matching TRBD2 (6 bases). V lost 4 bases, J lost 5 bases, and 15 bases lay in between. The CDR3 totals 14 residues. CDR1 and CDR2 from the germline V gene are MNHEY and SMNVEV (reference sequence). CDR3 coding DNA: TGTGCCAGCAGTTCAGGCGGAGGGTATGACGAGCAGTACTTC. Its protein is CASSSGGGYDEQYF.

This chain uses TRBV28 with TRBJ2-1; D is perhaps TRBD2 (6 bases). The germline V and J ends were trimmed by 1 base and 2 bases, with 12 bases remaining between them. Germline CDR1 and CDR2: MDHEN and SYDVKM. This CDR3 is 16 amino acids long. CDR3: CASSLFRGGTYNEQFF. The CDR3 DNA is TGTGCCAGCAGTTTATTTCGGGGCGGGACCTACAATGAGCAGTTCTTC. The full variable domain, with the rest looked up from reference TRBV28 and TRBJ2-1, is DVKVTQSSRYLVKRTGEKVFLECVQDMDHENMFWYRQDPGLGLRLIYFSYDVKMKEKGDIPEGYSVSREKKERFSLILESASTNQTSMYLCASSLFRGGTYNEQFFGPGTRLTVL.

V and J are TRBV6-1 and TRBJ1-1; D remains ambiguous. The germline V gene encodes CDR1 MNHNS and CDR2 SASEGT. The CDR3 contains 12 residues. Trimming removed 4 bases from V and 2 bases from J, with 5 bases in between. The DNA of the CDR3 is TGTGCCAGCAGTGTCGGTAACACTGAAGCTTTCTTT. Amino acid sequence: CASSVGNTEAFF.

This chain connects TRBV9 to TRBJ2-5; 14 bases align to TRBD2. Germline CDR1 is SGDLS and CDR2 is YYNGEE. CDR3 size: 16 residues. With V trimmed by 4 bases and J by 4 bases, 6 bases remained unmatched. The CDR3 sequence: CASSPGLAGVGETQYF. As DNA, the CDR3 is TGTGCCAGCAGCCCGGGACTAGCGGGAGTGGGAGAGACCCAGTACTTC.

This chain links TRBV19 with TRBJ1-5; no definite D call. Between the trimmed V and J ends, which lost 5 bases and 0 bases, there was a span of 11 bases. Germline V gene lookup returns CDR1 LNHDA and CDR2 SQIVND (reference sequence). This CDR3 comprises 15 residues. CDR3 nucleotides: TGTGCCAGTAGTTCCCTCCCCTATAGCAATCAGCCCCAGCATTTT. It specifies CASSSLPYSNQPQHF.

This rearrangement joins TRBV7-8 to TRBJ1-5; a weak D match, TRBD1 (5 bases). The CDR3 covers 15 residues. Germline CDR1 reads SGHVS; CDR2 reads FQNEAQ. Trimming pared 5 bases from V and 7 bases from J, leaving 18 bases between. The CDR3 region has the DNA TGTGCCAGCAGCCACTTCCAGGGCCCCCAACAGCCCCAGCATTTT. It specifies CASSHFQGPQQPQHF.

The table lists this clone with a count of one. The genes are TRBV14 and TRBJ2-1; tentative D call: TRBD1 (5 bases). Trimming left V 4 bases short and J 6 bases short, with 19 bases between. The CDR3 runs to 16 residues. From germline, CDR1 is SGHDN and CDR2 FVKESK. The DNA for the CDR3 is TGTGCCAGCAGCCGGGTGGGCGGCCCAGGGATCAATGAGCAGTTCTTC. Its protein product is CASSRVGGPGINEQFF.

The chain recombines TRBV19 with TRBJ1-1; D may be TRBD1 (5 bases). Trimming stripped 3 bases from V and 1 base from J, with 9 bases between. CDR3 length equals 14 residues. The germline CDR1 and CDR2 sequences are LNHDA and SQIVND (reference sequence). CDR3 DNA: TGTGCCAGTAGTATCCAGGGTCGGAACACTGAAGCTTTCTTT. This gives the protein CASSIQGRNTEAFF. The whole variable domain, filled in from reference TRBV19 and TRBJ1-1, reads DGGITQSPKYLFRKEGQNVTLSCEQNLNHDAMYWYRQDPGQGLRLIYYSQIVNDFQKGDIAEGYSVSREKKESFPLTVTSAQKNPTAFYLCASSIQGRNTEAFFGQGTRLTVV.

This clone appeared a single time. V gene TRBV5-6 combines with J gene TRBJ2-7; TRBD1 matches 9 bases. Trimming at V came to 2 bases and at J to 6 bases, leaving 9 bases not matched to a gene. The germline gives CDR1 SGHDT, CDR2 YYEEEE. The CDR3 contains 15 residues. The DNA for the CDR3 is TGTGCCAGCAGCTTTACCGGGACAGGGTTAAGCGAGCAGTACTTC. Amino acid sequence: CASSFTGTGLSEQYF.

The chain links TRBV2 to TRBJ2-2; tentative D call: TRBD1 (5 bases). Trimming took 1 base from V and 6 from J, leaving 9 bases between them. This CDR3 has 14 amino acids. Germline V gives CDR1 SNHLY, CDR2 FYNNEI. In nucleotides, the CDR3 is TGTGCCAGCAGTGAAGGGACAAGGTCCGGGGAGCTGTTTTTT. Translated, it gives CASSEGTRSGELFF.

This rearrangement joins TRBV2 to TRBJ2-7; D is possibly TRBD2 (6 bases). The CDR3 is 14 residues long. V lost 4 bases and J 4 bases, leaving 14 bases between the germline ends. Germline V gene lookup returns CDR1 SNHLY and CDR2 FYNNEI. For the CDR3, the DNA is TGTGCCAGCAGTGTCGATCGAGGGAGGTACGAGCAGTACTTC. Translation gives CASSVDRGRYEQYF.

The chain is built from TRBV2 and TRBJ1-5; TRBD1 is a possible D gene (6 bases). V lost 3 bases to trimming and J lost 7 bases, with 10 bases between them. In germline, CDR1 is SNHLY, CDR2 FYNNEI. The CDR3 sequence is 13 residues long. The CDR3 protein is CASSEGAGQPQHF. In DNA, the CDR3 is TGTGCCAGCAGTGAGGGGGCCGGGCAGCCCCAGCATTTT.

This chain uses TRBV28 with TRBJ2-1, with 7 bases lining up with TRBD2. The CDR3 length is 14 residues. Looked up from germline, CDR1 is MDHEN and CDR2 is SYDVKM. After removal of 4 bases from V and 7 bases from J, the junction contained 7 bases not matched to a gene. The chain's CDR3 is CASSSGGVANEQFF. The CDR3 coding sequence is TGTGCCAGCAGTTCTGGGGGGGTCGCGAATGAGCAGTTCTTC.

In its sample, this clone was seen a few times. The chain is built from TRBV5-6 and TRBJ1-1; no firm D call. The germline CDR1 and CDR2 sequences are SGHDT and YYEEEE. V was clipped by 3 bases and J by 1 base, with 10 bases between them. This CDR3 has 14 amino acids. The CDR3 DNA sequence: TGTGCCAGCAGCTGGGCCAGAGAGAACACTGAAGCTTTCTTT. Encoded protein: CASSWARENTEAFF.

Comments on this clone: Other nucleotide sequences from this sample produce the same CDR3. The chain is built from TRBV19 and TRBJ2-3; 11 positions agree with TRBD2. CDR1 is LNHDA and CDR2 is SQIVND in the germline V gene (reference sequence). The CDR3 spans 15 residues. With V trimmed by 3 bases and J by 3 bases, 2 bases remained unmatched. The DNA of the CDR3 is TGTGCCAGTAGTATTGGGACTAGCGGTACAGATACGCAGTATTTT. Its translation is CASSIGTSGTDTQYF. The entire variable domain, with the rest obtained from reference TRBV19 and TRBJ2-3, is as follows: DGGITQSPKYLFRKEGQNVTLSCEQNLNHDAMYWYRQDPGQGLRLIYYSQIVNDFQKGDIAEGYSVSREKKESFPLTVTSAQKNPTAFYLCASSIGTSGTDTQYFGPGTRLTVL.